Each of the 3 T cell receptor beta chains below was sequenced from the same sample in a study of T cells after yellow fever vaccination. TCRdb itself ran the 5' RACE reads through MiXCR, one entry per CDR3 protein. Counted here are hundreds of thousands of distinct CDR3 sequences, roughly 14% occurring once; the ten biggest clones make up over 11%. This specimen was PBMCs, taken on the day of the yellow fever booster vaccination. The source of these receptors is a man in his thirties or forties who received the YFV17D yellow fever vaccine.

V gene TRBV12-3 or TRBV12-4 combines with J gene TRBJ2-1; 12 positions match TRBD2. CDR3 length: 16 residues. V gave up 6 bases and J gave up 9 bases; unmatched junction bases: 12. The CDR3 sequence is CASSHQLAGGRVEQFF. CDR3 in DNA: TGTGCCAGCAGCCACCAACTAGCGGGAGGCCGGGTTGAGCAGTTCTTC.

This clonotype has more than one count but fewer than ten. This chain links TRBV24-1 with TRBJ2-5; 9 nucleotides align to TRBD1. Germline lookup yields CDR1 KGHDR and CDR2 SFDVKD. V lost 3 bases to trimming and J lost 3 bases; unmatched junction nucleotides: 4. The CDR3 is 15 residues long. CDR3 DNA sequence: TGTGCCACCAGTGATGGACAGGGGACCGAAGAGACCCAGTACTTC. It specifies CATSDGQGTEETQYF.

This clonotype was detected ten times or more. The V and J genes are TRBV9 and TRBJ1-6; TRBD1 is a possible D gene (5 bases). With 0 bases removed from V and 7 bases from J, the gap between germline ends came to 14 bases. The CDR3 covers 16 residues. Germline values: CDR1 SGDLS, CDR2 YYNGEE. The CDR3 reads CASSVESGEGNSPLHF. The CDR3 DNA is TGTGCCAGCAGCGTAGAATCCGGTGAGGGGAATTCACCCCTCCACTTT.